Listed here are 2 T cell receptor beta chains from one sample, sequenced in a study of T cell repertoires in ileal Crohn's disease. Assay used: immunoSEQ multiplex PCR; TCRdb lists only in-frame clones, some missing. Among about 14,000 clones, around two thirds were seen once, and the ten largest hold 5.5% to 6%. Sequencing was done on a sample of ileal tissue. The receptors here all came from an adult with Crohn's disease.

The rearrangement links TRBV5-6 to TRBJ1-4; tentative D call: TRBD1 (5 bases). The length of the CDR3 is 17 residues. Germline CDR1 reads SGHDT; CDR2 reads YYEEEE. Trimming removed 1 base from V and 5 bases from J, with 18 bases in between. The CDR3 region is CASSLWPGGGWNEKLFF. As DNA, the CDR3 is TGTGCCAGCAGCTTGTGGCCCGGGGGAGGGTGGAATGAAAAACTGTTTTTT.

This rearrangement joins TRBV7-6 to TRBJ1-3, with unresolved D. There are 13 residues in the CDR3. Trimming stripped 4 bases from V and 0 bases from J, with 4 bases between. Germline V gene lookup returns CDR1 SGHVS and CDR2 FNYEAQ. Here the CDR3 reads CASSSYSGNTIYF. The CDR3 coding sequence is TGTGCCAGCAGCTCCTACTCTGGAAACACCATATATTTT. Using reference TRBV7-6 and TRBJ1-3 for the parts outside the CDR3, the full variable domain is GAGVSQSPRYKVTKRGQDVALRCDPISGHVSLYWYRQALGQGPEFLTYFNYEAQQDKSGLPNDRFSAERPEGSISTLTIQRTEQRDSAMYRCASSSYSGNTIYFGEGSWLTVV.